The clone carrying this T cell receptor beta chain was picked up many times. The antigen is unknown. The source of the sample is a study of CD8 T cells in ankylosing spondylitis. The study, taken as a whole, reports: Disease-linked clones displayed a CD8+ phenotype and appeared relatively rarely in peripheral blood. Earlier authors reported some of these motif variants in reactive arthritis synovial fluid and blood. In ankylosing spondylitis blood, a motif of eight highly homologous TCR beta variants appeared characteristic.

CDR3 length: 17 amino acids. The trim removed 6 bases at V and 1 base at J, leaving 12 bases unmatched. Germline CDR1 MDHEN, CDR2 SYDVKM. Preparation of TCR beta libraries was done by quantitative 5'-RACE with molecular barcodes. Each CDR3 protein gets one entry after TCRdb re-called the 5' RACE reads with MiXCR. Altogether hundreds of thousands of distinct CDR3 sequences are present, 17% being singletons, with the ten largest covering under 1.2%. The V gene is TRBV28, the J gene TRBJ2-4; 7 bases are a match to TRBD1. Sequencing was performed on blood, either unsorted or a sorted T cell fraction (not recorded which). This TCR was sampled from a male donor with ankylosing spondylitis. The CDR3 region is CASSSLRQGLAKNIQYF. CDR3 DNA: TGTGCCAGCAGCTCCCTCCGACAGGGTCTGGCCAAAAACATTCAGTACTTC.